This TCR beta chain was sequenced for a study of blood T cell repertoires in COVID-19. Study-level background: Whether acute or convalescent, the COVID-19 samples came from the United States, Italy and Spain. In each case, the material was cDNA or gDNA derived from T cells, B-cell-depleted T cells, or PBMCs.

Authors' methods: Amplification of reference gene primers was used by the study to estimate nucleated cell counts. TCRdb keeps only in-frame clones here, not all; method: immunoSEQ multiplex PCR. D and trimming were read from the DNA, whereas the V and J calls and clone size are those reported in that table. The sample shows approximately 180,000 clones, roughly 84% of them seen only once. The CDR3 is made up of 17 amino acids. The genes are TRBV21-1 and TRBJ1-5. TRBV21-1 is noted as a pseudogene. This clonotype originated in a woman of 80 years or more with acute or convalescent COVID-19. The sequenced material came from peripheral blood. The CDR3 reads CASSALGRLISNQPQHF. The CDR3 DNA sequence: TGTGCCAGCAGCGCCTTAGGGAGGCTCATTAGCAATCAGCCCCAGCATTTT.